A selection of T cell receptor beta chains follows, all from one sample in a study of regulatory T cells in long-lasting Graves disease. Each CDR3 protein is one row after TCRdb ran MiXCR on the multiplex PCR reads. The sample lists roughly 380,000 distinct CDR3 sequences; roughly 16% were seen once. The material was peripheral blood mononuclear cells (PBMCs), obtained at new diagnosis, from a patient treated with antithyroid drugs. These receptors were taken from a female donor with Graves disease. Both conserved end residues are part of each CDR3. Fields, in order: V gene, CDR3 protein.

TRBV5-1,CASSRTIRDRPNTEAFF
TRBV27,CASSLLADYSSYEQYF
TRBV28,CASSRTVGTGRYEQYF
TRBV20-1,CSAPVGGGLAKNIQYF
TRBV28,CASYQAPWGRVATDTQYF
TRBV24-1,CATSNGTDTGELFF
TRBV6-1,CASILDRSSGNTIYF
TRBV19,CASSIAQGNGYTF
TRBV2,CASRVDRGAENTGELFF
TRBV4-3,CASSQGSGSGNIQYF
TRBV5-1,CAMKREGGTDTQYF
TRBV9,CASSVGDAGVGANVLTF
TRBV10-3,CAISEQGGNQPQHF
TRBV30,CAWSSVANYGYTF
TRBV20-1,CSARDPWGQNNEKLFF
TRBV2,CAVAQGSNTEAFF